A selection of T cell receptor beta chains follows, all from one sample in a study of technical replicates of blood from a few donors. Generated by immunoSEQ multiplex PCR, the TCRdb table keeps only in-frame clones and is missing some. The table has about 53,000 clones, roughly 86% seen once. Sequenced sample: PBMCs. The receptors come from a human donor in good health. Some clones in this sample may be carry-over from other donors' samples. The CDR3 runs from the conserved cysteine through the conserved F or W. The order of the fields is V gene, D gene, J gene, clone size, CDR3 DNA, CDR3 protein. D genes are given only for firm matches. Rows may omit the clone size; those that give it use once, few, many or a size class.

>TRBV30|TRBD2|TRBJ2-1|.
TGTGCCTGGAGTGTACCTGGCGGGAGTAGGAATGAGCAGTTCTTC
CAWSVPGGSRNEQFF
>TRBV5-6|TRBD2|TRBJ2-2|.
TGTGCCAGCACCCTAGCGGGGGGAAACACCGGGGAGCTGTTTTTT
CASTLAGGNTGELFF
>TRBV9|TRBD1|TRBJ1-1|.
TGTGCCAGCAGCGTAGGGGGACAGGGGAGCGCTGAAGCTTTCTTT
CASSVGGQGSAEAFF
>TRBV7-9|.|TRBJ1-1|.
TGTGCCAGCAGCCTCGGGGGGGGCGTTTCTGAAGCTTTCTTT
CASSLGGGVSEAFF
>TRBV7-2|TRBD1|TRBJ1-6|once
TGTGCCAGCAGCTTAGGGACAGGGGGCTCAGCACCCCTCCACTTT
CASSLGTGGSAPLHF
>TRBV7-3|.|TRBJ2-2|.
TGTGCCAGCAGCTTATCGAACGGTAACACCGGGGAGCTGTTTTTT
CASSLSNGNTGELFF
>TRBV7-7|.|TRBJ2-5|.
TGTGCCAGCAGCTTAGCGCTCGGAGGGGAGACCCAGTACTTC
CASSLALGGETQYF
>TRBV7-8|.|TRBJ1-5|.
TGTGCCAGCAGCTTAGTTGAGAGAAATAGCAATCAGCCCCAGCATTTT
CASSLVERNSNQPQHF
>TRBV7-9|.|TRBJ1-1|few
TGTGCCAGCAGCTTGGGTACAGGATTAGGGACTGAAGCTTTCTTT
CASSLGTGLGTEAFF
>TRBV7-2|.|TRBJ1-5|.
TGTGCCAGCAGCTCTCAGTATAGCAATCAGCCCCAGCATTTT
CASSSQYSNQPQHF
>TRBV5-1|TRBD1|TRBJ1-5|.
TGCGCCAGCAGCCCCTACGGGACAGGGGGCGGCAATCAGCCCCAGCATTTT
CASSPYGTGGGNQPQHF
>TRBV14|.|TRBJ2-6|.
TGTGCCAGCAGCCTTAGGACAGGGAGGGCTGGGGCCAACGTCCTGACTTTC
CASSLRTGRAGANVLTF
>TRBV10-3|.|TRBJ1-1|.
TGTGCCATCAGTGAGTCGACAAGGAACACTGAAGCTTTCTTT
CAISESTRNTEAFF
>TRBV5-1|.|TRBJ1-5|.
TGCGCCAGGGACCGACAGAATAGCAATCAGCCCCAGCATTTT
CARDRQNSNQPQHF
>TRBV7-9|TRBD1|TRBJ2-1|once
TGTGCCAGCAGCACCACCGGGACAGGGGGCCCGATCGATGAGCAGTTCTTC
CASSTTGTGGPIDEQFF
>TRBV15|.|TRBJ2-3|.
TGTGCCACCAGCAGAGATCGTCTAGATACGCAGTATTTT
CATSRDRLDTQYF
>TRBV6-6|.|TRBJ2-5|.
TGTGCCAGCAGTCAATTTGAGGAGACCCAGTACTTC
CASSQFEETQYF
>TRBV14|TRBD2|TRBJ2-7|.
TGTGCCAGCAGCCAAGATGAGCGGGGGGGCATCTACGAGCAGTACTTC
CASSQDERGGIYEQYF
>TRBV6-5|TRBD1|TRBJ1-5|.
TGTGCCAGCAGCCTAAGTGGGGACAGAAATCAGCCCCAGCATTTT
CASSLSGDRNQPQHF
>TRBV30|.|TRBJ2-5|.
TGTGCCTGGAGTGTACGGGGGTCTTCAGAGACCCAGTACTTC
CAWSVRGSSETQYF
>TRBV19|TRBD1|TRBJ1-2|.
TGTGCCAGTAGTATGGGACAGGGTCGAAGCTACACCTTC
CASSMGQGRSYTF
>TRBV11-2|.|TRBJ2-7|.
TGTGCCAGCAGGTGGGGGCCTCTCGAGCAGTACTTC
CASRWGPLEQYF
>TRBV10-3|.|TRBJ1-2|.
TGTGCCATCTCCAACCCCCGCGGGGATGCCTATGGCTACACCTTC
CAISNPRGDAYGYTF
>TRBV9|TRBD2|TRBJ2-7|once
TGTGCCAGCAGCGTAGGAGGGCTAGCGGCCTACGAGCAGTACTTC
CASSVGGLAAYEQYF
>TRBV7-2|.|TRBJ2-5|.
TGTGCCAGCAGCCCCATGTATAGAGAGTCGGAGACCCAGTACTTC
CASSPMYRESETQYF
>TRBV6-5|.|TRBJ2-7|.
TGTGCCAGCAGTTATCAATTGGAGGGTTACGAGCAGTACTTC
CASSYQLEGYEQYF
>TRBV18|TRBD1|TRBJ1-4|.
TGTGCCAGCTCACCGGAGATCGACAGGGGGGCAGAAAAACTGTTTTTT
CASSPEIDRGAEKLFF
>TRBV27|TRBD1|TRBJ1-2|.
TGTGCCAGCAGTTATCAAGGACAGGGAGTCTATGGCTACACCTTC
CASSYQGQGVYGYTF
>TRBV2|.|TRBJ2-2|.
TGTGCCAGCAGTGCCAGGGCGAACACCGGGGAGCTGTTTTTT
CASSARANTGELFF